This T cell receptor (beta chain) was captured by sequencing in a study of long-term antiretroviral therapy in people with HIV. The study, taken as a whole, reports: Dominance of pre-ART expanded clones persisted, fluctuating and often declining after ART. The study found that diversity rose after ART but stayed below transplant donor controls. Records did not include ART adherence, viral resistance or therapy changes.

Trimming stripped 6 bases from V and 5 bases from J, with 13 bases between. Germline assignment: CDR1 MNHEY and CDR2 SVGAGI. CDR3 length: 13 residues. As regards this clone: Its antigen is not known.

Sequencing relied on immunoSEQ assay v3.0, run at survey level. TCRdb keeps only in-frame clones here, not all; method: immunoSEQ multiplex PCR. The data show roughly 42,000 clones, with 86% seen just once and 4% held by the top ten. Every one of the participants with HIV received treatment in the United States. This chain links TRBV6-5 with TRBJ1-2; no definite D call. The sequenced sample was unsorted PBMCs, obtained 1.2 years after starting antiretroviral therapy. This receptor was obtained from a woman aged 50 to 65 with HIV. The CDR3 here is CASRSMGLYGYTF. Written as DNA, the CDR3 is TGTGCCAGCAGGTCAATGGGTCTGTATGGCTACACCTTC.